This T cell receptor (beta chain) was obtained from a study of shared clonotypes between healthy human individuals. The authors split each subset's genomic DNA evenly across several immunoSEQ plates. Assay: immunoSEQ multiplex PCR; the TCRdb copy retains only in-frame clones and omits some. The sample consists of about 590,000 clones, 95% of them appearing once. The naive CD8 subset, CD45RO-negative cells positively selected for CCR7, excluded terminally differentiated effector memory CD45RA+ cells. Every one of the donors was a Caucasian adult that lived in Nashville, Tennessee. The CDR3 consists of 13 residues. CDR1 is SGHTA and CDR2 is FQGNSA in the germline V gene. V gave up 5 bases and J gave up 3 bases, with 11 bases separating them.

This TCR came from a woman aged 25 to 39 in good health. The chain carries TRBV7-2 and TRBJ2-7, with D perhaps given as TRBD1 or TRBD2 (5 bases each). The sequenced sample was naive CD8+ T cells sorted from blood. CDR3 protein: CASSLGPGYEQYF. The CDR3 region has the DNA TGTGCCAGCAGCCTGGGACCTGGCTACGAGCAGTACTTC.